Included here is one T cell receptor (beta chain) sequence, with context. These data are taken from a study of patients and donors after allogeneic stem cell transplantation. Using its own MiXCR run on the RT-PCR reads, TCRdb lists one record per CDR3 protein. This table has some 880,000 distinct CDR3 sequences, 18% appearing once. The sequenced sample was blood, either unsorted or a sorted T cell fraction (not recorded which). The clonotype comes from a human donor who was either an allogeneic HSCT recipient or a stem cell or donor lymphocyte infusion donor (not recorded which). It is not recorded whose cells these are; they may come from a transplant donor.

CDR3 in DNA: TGTGCCAGCAGTAAGGATGAGACCCAGTACTTC. Translation gives CASSKDETQYF. The gene calls are TRBV6-2 or TRBV6-3 and TRBJ2-5, with D unresolved. This CDR3 region has 11 residues. Deletions cut 5 bases from V and 5 bases from J, with 6 bases between. Germline assignment: CDR1 MNHEY and CDR2 SVGEGT.